The sequence of this TCR beta chain was determined in a study of T-cell reconstitution after alpha-beta-depleted transplantation in children. Findings of the study overall: Hyperexpanded clones declined; after one year, newly produced T cells mostly supplied diversity.

Preparing the TCRbeta library involved the use of unique molecular identifiers. TCRdb analysed the PCR reads with MiXCR anew, one entry per CDR3 protein. The table lists some 550,000 distinct CDR3 sequences, more than 20% of them singletons. Note on this clonotype: The antigen remains undetermined. A read error may explain this, as a much larger clone is one base away.

This specimen was PBMCs, mostly from graft donor cells, taken 360 days after TCRalphabeta/CD19-depleted stem cell transplant. The receptor's source is a boy under two years old who had a stem cell transplant for acute myeloid leukemia, so the T cells may come from the graft donor.

CDR3 bases: TGCAGTGCTCACACCGGGACAGGGAGCAATCAGCCCCAGCATTTT. This translates into CSAHTGTGSNQPQHF. V is TRBV20-1 and J is TRBJ1-5; 9 bases are a match to TRBD1. V shed 5 bases, J shed 1 base, and the junction held 6 bases outside the gene matches. The germline V gene has CDR1 DFQATT and CDR2 SNEGSKA (reference sequence). The CDR3 length is 15 residues.